This T cell receptor (beta chain) was obtained from a study of blood T cell repertoires in COVID-19. As for the study in general: T cells, B-cell-depleted T cells, or PBMCs provided the cDNA or gDNA that served as material.

The study drew participants aged roughly 18 to 95 years from under 30 US areas. Participant-given clinical history determined each cohort assignment. Donors of Cohort 3 who recovered were those that had two negative PCRs, clearance, or symptom resolution. The germline V gene encodes CDR1 SGHRS and CDR2 YFSETQ. J was trimmed by 0 bases and V by 7 bases; bases with no gene match: 9. The CDR3 has 15 residues. Profiling relied on immunoSEQ multiplex PCR, and the TCRdb table lists in-frame clones only, not all of them. The sample lists around 500,000 clones; 85% to 90% were seen once. The sequence derives from a woman aged 40 to 50 who had recovered from COVID-19. The gene calls are TRBV5-1 and TRBJ1-2, with 7 bases fitting TRBD1. Sequencing was carried out using PBMCs or T cells enriched from blood (not recorded which). CDR3 residues: CASYPGQRTNYGYTF. In nucleotides, the CDR3 is TGCGCCAGCTATCCGGGACAGCGAACTAACTATGGCTACACCTTC.